Listed below are T cell receptor beta chains from one sample, sequenced in a study of T cell responses to AZD1222 COVID-19 vaccine. Generated by immunoSEQ multiplex PCR, the TCRdb table keeps only in-frame clones and is missing some. The sample contains about 180,000 clones, 88% of which appear only once. The sample was peripheral blood, taken on day 0 of AZD1222 vaccination. These receptors were obtained from an adult in good health. Both conserved end residues are trimmed from each CDR3. The size of a clone is reported for some rows only, either as once, few or many, or as a class for expanded clones.

CDR3	V	J	size
ASTTGGGQGNYGYT	TRBV9	TRBJ1-2	-
ASSLGSAFRNSPLH	TRBV7-3	TRBJ1-6	-
ASRQGGRSAEAF	TRBV6-5	TRBJ1-1	-
AWVLAGYSYNEQF	TRBV30	TRBJ2-1	-
ASSQGTEIYEQY	TRBV3-1/TRBV3-2	TRBJ2-7	-
ASSDSREGTDTQY	TRBV6-4	TRBJ2-3	once
ASSEGLREGRGTQY	TRBV2	TRBJ2-5	-
ASSSNLAVSSYEQY	TRBV6-5	TRBJ2-7	-
ASSFGNNEQF	TRBV27	TRBJ2-1	-
ASSADDYYGYT	TRBV9	TRBJ1-2	-
ASSPGDLNNEQF	TRBV18	TRBJ2-1	-
ASSQDATGAGYT	TRBV4-3	TRBJ1-2	-
SVGGYT	TRBV29-1	TRBJ1-2	-
ASRKTGTGGNQPQH	TRBV5-1	TRBJ1-5	-
SVEASYEQY	TRBV29-1	TRBJ2-7	-
ASSAPQGANSPLH	TRBV7-2	TRBJ1-6	-
ASSPYFSRTYYNEQF	TRBV28	TRBJ2-1	-
ATFTGNRRYEQY	TRBV6-7	TRBJ2-7	-
ASSRYPTGGNEQF	TRBV10-1	TRBJ2-1	-
SSQKGGEQY	TRBV29-1	TRBJ2-7	-
ASSHRGSSREQY	TRBV28	TRBJ2-7	-
ASSFVRGEKLF	TRBV12-3/TRBV12-4	TRBJ1-4	-